The present T cell receptor (beta chain) was sequenced within a study of blood T cell repertoires in COVID-19. This clone was observed once. The data were produced by immunoSEQ multiplex PCR, yet TCRdb's version contains in-frame clones alone and is incomplete. The sample includes about 260,000 clones, roughly 89% of them seen just once. Trimming removed 6 bases at V and 7 bases at J, with 7 bases between. CDR3 length: 12 residues. The chain recombines TRBV12-3 or TRBV12-4 with TRBJ1-6; maybe TRBD1 (5 bases). The TCR comes from a woman in her thirties or forties who had recovered from COVID-19. Sequenced material: peripheral blood. DNA for the CDR3: TGTGCCAGCAGCCCAGGGAATTCACCCCTCCACTTT. Its protein product is CASSPGNSPLHF.